This T cell receptor (beta chain) is from a study of TIL therapy for anti-PD-1-resistant metastatic lung cancer. Study-level information: By whole-exome sequencing, median non-synonymous tumor mutation burden was roughly 1.4 mutations per megabase.

Regarding time point: pre-treatment sample, taken before nivolumab and TIL therapy. Sequencing used immunoSEQ v3. This table comes from immunoSEQ multiplex PCR, and its TCRdb copy is limited to in-frame clones, with some not included. In the table there are just under 60,000 clones, 55% to 75% of which are singletons. The receptor's source is a person between 30 and 80 years old with non-small cell lung cancer. The source was blood, collected at baseline.

The chain's CDR3 is CASSRLEVETQYF. The CDR3 DNA reads TGCGCCAGCAGCCGATTAGAGGTGGAGACCCAGTACTTC. The chain uses TRBV4-1 and TRBJ2-5; D remains ambiguous. From germline, CDR1 is MGHRA and CDR2 YSYEKL. Trimming removed 4 bases from V and 5 bases from J, with 11 bases in between. This CDR3 is built from 13 residues.